This TCR beta chain was retrieved from a study of T-cell memory formation after mild COVID-19. Study background: Largely, TCR clusters stayed within a single donor. Regarding the study as a whole: Detection of some responders pre-infection suggested pre-existing cross-reactive memory T cells participated. Clones contracting over day 15 to 85 were CD4/CD8 balanced, with later expanders leaning CD4+.

One entry per CDR3 protein results from TCRdb running MiXCR on the 5' RACE reads. Counted here are 280,000 or so distinct CDR3 sequences, less than 9.5% occurring once; the ten biggest clones make up roughly 22%. This CDR3 has 15 amino acids. Germline V gene sequence: CDR1 MNHNY, CDR2 SVGAGI (reference sequence). The germline V and J ends were trimmed by 0 bases and 0 bases, with 7 bases remaining between them. Comment on this clonotype: Its antigen is unidentified.

Sequencing was carried out using PBMCs or a T cell subset sorted from them (not recorded which). This chain uses TRBV6-6 with TRBJ2-3; D not certain. This TCR came from a man younger than 35 who had mild COVID-19 (a few samples of this study predate the infection). Cell type and time point are not known. CDR3 region: CASSYSIGSTDTQYF. The DNA for the CDR3 is TGTGCCAGCAGTTACTCGATCGGGAGCACAGATACGCAGTATTTT.